This entry describes one T cell receptor beta chain. TCRdb ran MiXCR on the reads and lists one entry per CDR3 protein. The table has about 400,000 distinct CDR3 sequences, 18% seen once; the top ten hold 7.5% to 9.5%. The V end lost 5 bases, the J end lost 2 bases, and 12 bases lay between the germline ends. The germline CDR1 and CDR2 sequences are MDHEN and SYDVKM. This CDR3 has 14 amino acids. This sample was taken from a study of T cell repertoires in cytomegalovirus infection. The rearrangement links TRBV28 to TRBJ1-2, with D maybe TRBD1 (5 bases). This TCR derives from a human donor in good health (CMV status not recorded). Some clones in this sample may be carry-over from other donors' samples. The specimen sequenced was PBMCs. CDR3 in amino acids: CASSRIPGNYGYTF. CDR3 in DNA: TGTGCCAGCAGTCGAATCCCAGGGAACTATGGCTACACCTTC.